These T cell receptor beta chains were read from a single sample in a study of high-grade serous ovarian cancer treatment subgroups. Data came from immunoSEQ multiplex PCR; TCRdb stores just in-frame clones and leaves some out. The data show about 36,000 clones, around 80% seen once. Sequenced: tumor tissue. The receptors shown here come from a human donor with high-grade serous ovarian cancer. Each CDR3 is given with its conserved first and last residue. The D gene is left open where the match is weak. Size values are once, few and many counts, or a class for expanded clones, and some rows have none.

TRBJ2-2 | TRBV12-5 | few | . | CASGLVRGEGTGELFF | TGTGCTAGTGGTTTGGTACGAGGTGAGGGTACCGGGGAGCTGTTTTTT
TRBJ1-2 | TRBV29-1 | . | . | CSVVGGHANYGYTF | TGCAGCGTTGTAGGGGGTCACGCTAACTATGGCTACACCTTC
TRBJ2-7 | TRBV5-6 | once | TRBD1 | CASSGGTGGIHYEQYF | TGTGCCAGCAGCGGGGGGACAGGGGGAATCCACTACGAGCAGTACTTC
TRBJ1-1 | TRBV12-5 | . | . | CASGGGTEAFF | TGTGCTAGTGGGGGCGGCACTGAAGCTTTCTTT
TRBJ2-3 | TRBV5-1 | . | . | CASSLTCTDTQYF | TGCGCCAGCAGCTTGACCTGCACAGATACGCAGTATTTT
TRBJ2-3 | TRBV7-2 | . | TRBD2 | CASPPSGRAWRPNTDTQYF | TGTGCCAGCCCCCCTAGCGGGAGGGCGTGGCGTCCGAACACAGATACGCAGTATTTT
TRBJ1-3 | TRBV30 | . | . | CAWSSSSGNTIYF | TGTGCCTGGAGTAGTAGCTCTGGAAACACCATATATTTT
TRBJ2-3 | TRBV6-1 | . | . | CASSEVGLPDTQYF | TGTGCCAGCAGTGAAGTCGGGTTGCCAGATACGCAGTATTTT
TRBJ1-5 | TRBV10-3 | . | . | CATNQPQHF | TGTGCCACGAATCAGCCCCAGCATTTT
TRBJ1-5 | TRBV10-3 | . | . | CAISEDSNQPQHF | TGTGCCATCAGCGAGGACAGTAATCAGCCCCAGCATTTT
TRBJ1-4 | TRBV15 | once | . | CATSDYGSAGEKLFF | TGTGCCACCAGCGATTATGGATCAGCGGGGGAAAAACTGTTTTTT
TRBJ2-1 | TRBV6-6 | . | TRBD2 | CASRNGLAVPNEQFF | TGTGCCAGCAGAAACGGACTAGCGGTACCCAATGAGCAGTTCTTC